These 10 T cell receptor beta chains came from one sample sequenced in a study of blood T cell repertoires in COVID-19. Method: immunoSEQ multiplex PCR; TCRdb's copy keeps in-frame clones and lacks some. The data hold tens of thousands of clones, with roughly 83% observed a single time. Sequenced sample: peripheral blood. These receptor sequences come from a woman older than 75 with active or convalescent COVID-19.

The chain is built from TRBV5-1 and TRBJ2-1, with 8 bases matching TRBD2. CDR3 size: 15 residues. The germline V gene encodes CDR1 SGHRS and CDR2 YFSETQ. The trim removed 0 bases at V and 4 bases at J, leaving 3 bases unmatched. CDR3 sequence reads: CASSLGGGQYNEQFF. In DNA, the CDR3 is TGCGCCAGCAGCTTGGGCGGGGGGCAATACAATGAGCAGTTCTTC.

This chain connects TRBV9 to TRBJ2-7, with TRBD1 matching over 8 bases. Germline values: CDR1 SGDLS, CDR2 YYNGEE. After removal of 0 bases from V and 5 bases from J, the junction contained 7 bases not matched to a gene. The CDR3 has 15 amino acids. Here the CDR3 DNA reads TGTGCCAGCAGCGTAGGACAGGGGCTTTGGGACGAGCAGTACTTC. It codes for CASSVGQGLWDEQYF. The variable domain in full, with the rest retrieved from reference TRBV9 and TRBJ2-7, is DSGVTQTPKHLITATGQRVTLRCSPRSGDLSVYWYQQSLDQGLQFLIQYYNGEERAKGNILERFSAQQFPDLHSELNLSSLELGDSALYFCASSVGQGLWDEQYFGPGTRLTVT.

This chain's CDR3 is CASSHRLTSGSPTDTQYF. The CDR3 region has the DNA TGTGCCAGCAGCCACCGCCTAACTAGCGGGAGCCCCACAGATACGCAGTATTTT. The chain couples TRBV5-6 to TRBJ2-3, with TRBD2 matching 11 bases. CDR1 SGHDT and CDR2 YYEEEE come from the germline V gene. The CDR3 runs to 18 residues. V shed 4 bases, J shed 2 bases, and the junction held 12 bases outside the gene matches.

This clone came up a few times. This chain links TRBV18 with TRBJ2-2; 8 positions match TRBD2. Per the germline V gene, CDR1 is KGHSH and CDR2 is LQKENI. V was clipped by 1 base and J by 6 bases; unmatched bases: 7. This CDR3 has 16 residues. The chain's CDR3 is CASSPLQSGSSGELFF. The CDR3 DNA reads TGTGCCAGCTCACCACTTCAAAGCGGGAGTTCCGGGGAGCTGTTTTTT.

A single count supports this clone. The chain is built from TRBV12-5 and TRBJ1-5, with D maybe TRBD1 (5 bases). The CDR3 extends over 15 amino acids. The V gene lost 3 bases and the J gene lost 5 bases, with 14 bases spanning the gap. Germline loops: CDR1 LGHNT, CDR2 FRNRAP. CDR3 nucleotides: TGTGCTAGTGGTTTCGGGGGGGGTGGTTATCAGCCCCAGCATTTT. Protein: CASGFGGGGYQPQHF. The variable domain in full, with the rest retrieved from reference TRBV12-5 and TRBJ1-5, is DARVTQTPRHKVTEMGQEVTMRCQPILGHNTVFWYRQTMMQGLELLAYFRNRAPLDDSGMPKDRFSAEMPDATLATLKIQPSEPRDSAVYFCASGFGGGGYQPQHFGDGTRLSIL.

The chain is built from TRBV11-2 and TRBJ2-3; 7 bases map to TRBD2. Germline V gives CDR1 SGHAT, CDR2 FQNNGV. Trimming took 5 bases from V and 1 from J; bases not matched to a gene: 6. CDR3 size: 15 residues. The CDR3 loop reads CASSKGRGGTDTQYF. CDR3 sequence (DNA): TGTGCCAGCAGCAAAGGGAGGGGAGGCACAGATACGCAGTATTTT. Supplemented by reference TRBV11-2 and TRBJ2-3, the full variable domain reads EAGVAQSPRYKIIEKRQSVAFWCNPISGHATLYWYQQILGQGPKLLIQFQNNGVVDDSQLPKDRFSAERLKGVDSTLKIQPAKLEDSAVYLCASSKGRGGTDTQYFGPGTRLTVL.

This clone was found once. This chain links TRBV5-5 with TRBJ1-3; 7 nucleotides match TRBD1. Trimming removed 4 bases from V and 4 bases from J; junction bases left unmatched: 5. The CDR3 length is 14 residues. Looked up from germline, CDR1 is SGHKS and CDR2 is YYEKEE (reference sequence). DNA of the CDR3: TGTGCCAGCAGCCGGGGACAGCCCGGAAACACCATATATTTT. It encodes CASSRGQPGNTIYF.

This chain joins TRBV19 and TRBJ1-2, with 7 bases lining up with TRBD1. J lost 9 bases, V lost 1 base, and 11 bases had no gene match. The CDR3 runs 15 residues. In germline, CDR1 is LNHDA, CDR2 SQIVND (reference sequence). The CDR3 bases are TGTGCCAGTAGTATAGCTGCGACAGGGAATTGGCGCTACACCTTC. It specifies CASSIAATGNWRYTF.

The chain links TRBV6-5 to TRBJ1-1, with D unclear. The CDR3 is 14 amino acids. Germline CDR1 reads MNHEY; CDR2 reads SVGAGI. Between the trimmed V and J ends, which lost 6 bases and 5 bases, there was a span of 16 bases. The CDR3 DNA reads TGTGCCAGCAGCGTAGCCCTAGGTGGTACTGAAGCTTTCTTT. Protein sequence: CASSVALGGTEAFF.

This clone has only one observation. The chain joins TRBV12-3 or TRBV12-4 to TRBJ1-4; no firm D call. This CDR3 comprises 13 residues. The V end was cut by 1 base, the J end by 8 bases, with 8 bases between. CDR3: CASSLGTLEKLFF. The CDR3 DNA reads as TGTGCCAGCAGTTTAGGGACTTTGGAAAAACTGTTTTTT.